This passage covers 17 T cell receptor beta chains from one sample sequenced in a study of T-cell memory formation after mild COVID-19. TCRdb re-called the 5' RACE reads with MiXCR, one entry per CDR3 protein. The sample lists about 250,000 distinct CDR3 sequences; over 15% were seen once. The specimen was PBMCs or a T cell subset sorted from them (not recorded which). These receptors all come from an adult woman who had mild COVID-19 (a few samples of this study predate the infection). Cell type and time point are not known.

This clonotype was found many times. This rearrangement joins TRBV7-2 to TRBJ2-1; the match to TRBD2 covers 9 bases. The CDR3 consists of 16 residues. V lost 1 base, J lost 8 bases, and 9 bases stayed unmatched. Per the germline V gene, CDR1 is SGHTA and CDR2 is FQGNSA. The CDR3: CASSLELAGPRDEQFF. In DNA form, the CDR3 reads TGTGCCAGCAGCTTAGAACTAGCGGGCCCCAGGGATGAGCAGTTCTTC.

The sample holds a few counts of this clonotype. CDR3 loop: CAISESSSGAQETQYF. The CDR3 DNA reads as TGTGCCATCAGTGAGTCGAGTAGCGGGGCCCAAGAGACCCAGTACTTC. The chain uses TRBV10-3 and TRBJ2-5; 8 nucleotides agree with TRBD2. There are 16 residues in the CDR3. The trim removed 0 bases at V and 1 base at J, leaving 4 bases unmatched. Germline V gene data show CDR1 as ENHRY and CDR2 as SYGVKD.

Concerning this clonotype: A read error is likely, as this CDR3 ends without the conserved phenylalanine or tryptophan. The limits of the CDR3 on the DNA are not certain, so only TCRdb's listed CDR3 is given. The chain uses TRBV7-9 and TRBJ1-4; the table's TRBD1 call for D was not verified on the DNA. The CDR3 has 12 residues if both end residues are counted. Per germline, CDR1 SEHNR and CDR2 FQNEAQ (reference sequence). This chain's CDR3 is CASSFSGQGAAV.

This clonotype was counted at least ten times. The CDR3: CASSQTQTRVSYNSPLHF. The CDR3 DNA reads as TGTGCCAGCAGCCAGACCCAGACGAGAGTCTCCTATAATTCACCCCTCCACTTT. The chain carries TRBV4-2 and TRBJ1-6; D is ambiguous. The CDR3 has 18 amino acids. Germline loops: CDR1 LGHNA, CDR2 YNFKEQ. The V gene lost 3 bases and the J gene lost 0 bases, with 15 bases spanning the gap.

This chain links TRBV6-2 or TRBV6-3 with TRBJ1-3; no reliable D call. The CDR3 has 13 amino acids. V was shortened by 8 bases and J by 0 bases, with 8 bases between the two germline ends. Germline assignment: CDR1 MNHEY and CDR2 SVGEGT. The CDR3 nucleotides are TGTGCCAGCCGCCACACCTCTGGAAACACCATATATTTT. It yields the protein CASRHTSGNTIYF.

The genes are TRBV7-2 and TRBJ1-2, with D tentatively TRBD1 (5 bases). V lost 5 bases, J lost 4 bases, and 14 bases lay in between. There are 14 residues in the CDR3. Looked up from germline, CDR1 is SGHTA and CDR2 is FQGNSA. The CDR3 loop is CASSPDRQTYGYTF. Written as DNA, the CDR3 is TGTGCCAGCAGCCCGGATCGACAGACCTATGGCTACACCTTC.

This clonotype appeared a few times. V gene TRBV24-1 combines with J gene TRBJ2-3, with 9 bases matching TRBD1. From germline, CDR1 is KGHDR and CDR2 SFDVKD. This CDR3 comprises 14 residues. The V gene end was trimmed by 4 bases and the J gene end by 6 bases; junction bases not matched to a gene: 4. CDR3 coding DNA: TGTGCCACCAGTGAAACAGGGGGCGATGATACGCAGTATTTT. Its translation: CATSETGGDDTQYF.

This clonotype showed up many times. The chain is built from TRBV5-1 and TRBJ2-1, with TRBD2 matching 14 bases. V was pared by 0 bases and J by 8 bases, with 4 bases of the junction left unmatched. This CDR3 has 16 amino acids. The V gene's germline CDR1 is SGHRS and CDR2 YFSETQ. The CDR3 here is CASSLGGTSGSYEQFF. The CDR3 DNA follows: TGCGCCAGCAGCTTGGGTGGGACTAGCGGGAGCTATGAGCAGTTCTTC.

This clonotype was found a few times. The rearrangement joins TRBV18 to TRBJ2-2; 12 nucleotides align to TRBD1. CDR3 length: 16 amino acids. With 2 bases clipped from V and 4 bases from J, the junction kept 2 bases outside the gene matches. Per germline, CDR1 KGHSH and CDR2 LQKENI. The CDR3 sequence is CASSPGTGGLTGELFF. In nucleotides, the CDR3 is TGTGCCAGCTCACCAGGGACAGGGGGCCTCACCGGGGAGCTGTTTTTT.

This clonotype was seen only a few times. The chain uses TRBV6-5 and TRBJ1-1; TRBD1 aligns across 12 bases. V was clipped by 6 bases and J by 5 bases; unmatched bases: 7. Germline loops: CDR1 MNHEY, CDR2 SVGAGI. This CDR3 contains 15 residues. CDR3 bases: TGTGCCAGCAGGAGGGACAGGGGGCGGAGTACTGAAGCTTTCTTT. Its protein product is CASRRDRGRSTEAFF.

This chain joins TRBV7-6 and TRBJ2-5; 15 bases agree with TRBD2. Losses at the gene ends were 4 bases for V and 2 bases for J; bases not matched to a gene: 2. This CDR3 has 16 amino acids. Per the germline V gene, CDR1 is SGHVS and CDR2 is FNYEAQ. CDR3 coding DNA: TGTGCCAGCAGCTCCGGGACTAGCGGGGGGCAAGAGACCCAGTACTTC. This codes for CASSSGTSGGQETQYF.

This clonotype is a singleton in its sample. This chain uses TRBV7-2 with TRBJ2-7, with D maybe TRBD2 (6 bases). With 5 bases removed from V and 1 base from J, the gap between germline ends came to 15 bases. This CDR3 spans 15 amino acids. Germline assignment: CDR1 SGHTA and CDR2 FQGNSA. The CDR3 loop reads CASSPRAGISYEQYF. As DNA, the CDR3 is TGTGCCAGCAGCCCCAGAGCGGGTATATCCTACGAGCAGTACTTC.

This rearrangement joins TRBV4-2 to TRBJ2-3; no reliable D call. Trimming took 0 bases from V and 0 from J, leaving 10 bases between them. The CDR3 extends over 16 amino acids. CDR1 is LGHNA and CDR2 is YNFKEQ in the germline V gene. Written as DNA, the CDR3 is TGTGCCAGCAGCCAAGAGTTACGGGTTAGCACAGATACGCAGTATTTT. It yields the protein CASSQELRVSTDTQYF.

This clonotype was detected only a few times. The chain couples TRBV5-1 to TRBJ1-2; the match to TRBD1 covers 12 bases. The V gene's germline CDR1 is SGHRS and CDR2 YFSETQ. The CDR3 is 15 amino acids. The V gene end was trimmed by 0 bases and the J gene end by 5 bases; junction bases not matched to a gene: 2. This chain's CDR3 is CASSLAGQGAYGYTF. Here the CDR3 DNA reads TGCGCCAGCAGCTTGGCGGGACAGGGGGCGTATGGCTACACCTTC.

The chain joins TRBV24-1 to TRBJ2-5; D could derive from TRBD1 or TRBD2 (5 bases each). Germline CDR1 KGHDR, CDR2 SFDVKD. This CDR3 has 14 residues. The germline V and J ends were trimmed by 5 bases and 1 base, with 10 bases remaining between them. The CDR3 sequence: CATSGGVIQETQYF. The DNA of the CDR3 is TGTGCCACCAGTGGAGGGGTGATCCAAGAGACCCAGTACTTC.

This chain connects TRBV5-1 to TRBJ2-5, with TRBD2 matching over 9 bases. Germline CDR1 reads SGHRS; CDR2 reads YFSETQ. CDR3 size: 15 residues. Trimming removed 2 bases from V and 3 bases from J; junction bases left unmatched: 5. CDR3 nucleotides: TGCGCCAGCAGCTTTGGTAGCGGGGGAAAAGAGACCCAGTACTTC. Translation: CASSFGSGGKETQYF.

This CDR3 reads CASSIAGTGNQETQYF. The CDR3 DNA follows: TGTGCCAGCTCAATCGCCGGGACAGGGAATCAAGAGACCCAGTACTTC. This chain joins TRBV18 and TRBJ2-5; the match to TRBD1 covers 9 bases. The CDR3 extends over 16 amino acids. V was pared by 5 bases and J by 2 bases, with 9 bases of the junction left unmatched. In germline, CDR1 is KGHSH, CDR2 LQKENI.